The rows below give T cell receptor beta chains drawn from one sample of a study of blood T cell repertoires in COVID-19. The repertoire was sequenced with immunoSEQ multiplex PCR; TCRdb's copy has only in-frame clones and lacks some. This sample has roughly 100,000 clones, with 70% to 90% found just once. Material for sequencing was peripheral blood. The receptor set was obtained from a man aged 45-65 years in a cohort sampled during active COVID-19. CDR3s include the opening cysteine and the closing phenylalanine or tryptophan. The D gene is left open where the match is weak. Only part of the rows carry a size: once, few, many, or a class if the clone is expanded.

cdr3_aa: CASSDYTAGYNEQFF
cdr3_nt: TGTGCCAGCAGCGACTACACAGCCGGGTACAATGAGCAGTTCTTC
v_call: TRBV3-1/TRBV3-2
clone_size: few
d_call: NA
j_call: TRBJ2-1

cdr3_aa: CASSQDSLNSPLHF
cdr3_nt: TGCGCCAGCAGCCAAGATAGCCTTAATTCACCCCTCCACTTT
v_call: TRBV4-1
clone_size: NA
d_call: NA
j_call: TRBJ1-6

cdr3_aa: CASSSMRHIQETQYF
cdr3_nt: TGTGCCAGCAGCTCCATGCGACACATACAAGAGACCCAGTACTTC
v_call: TRBV7-9
clone_size: NA
d_call: NA
j_call: TRBJ2-5

cdr3_aa: CASSLTQGNYGYTF
cdr3_nt: TGTGCCAGCAGCTTAACGCAGGGCAACTATGGCTACACCTTC
v_call: TRBV7-9
clone_size: NA
d_call: NA
j_call: TRBJ1-2

cdr3_aa: CASSQDYGLSYNEQFF
cdr3_nt: TGTGCCAGCAGCCAAGATTACGGACTCTCCTACAATGAGCAGTTCTTC
v_call: TRBV4-2
clone_size: NA
d_call: NA
j_call: TRBJ2-1

cdr3_aa: CASSYGGPGETQYF
cdr3_nt: TGTGCCAGCAGTTACGGGGGCCCCGGGGAGACCCAGTACTTC
v_call: TRBV6-5
clone_size: NA
d_call: NA
j_call: TRBJ2-5

cdr3_aa: CASSLNGVRLETQYF
cdr3_nt: TGTGCCAGCAGCTTAAACGGGGTCAGATTAGAGACCCAGTACTTC
v_call: TRBV11-2
clone_size: NA
d_call: NA
j_call: TRBJ2-5

cdr3_aa: CASSPTGTSVHEQYF
cdr3_nt: TGTGCCAGCAGCCCCACCGGGACTAGCGTTCACGAGCAGTACTTC
v_call: TRBV7-3
clone_size: NA
d_call: TRBD2
j_call: TRBJ2-7

cdr3_aa: CASSLRVTEAFF
cdr3_nt: TGTGCCAGCAGTTTACGGGTCACTGAAGCTTTCTTT
v_call: TRBV28
clone_size: NA
d_call: NA
j_call: TRBJ1-1

cdr3_aa: CASRPPGLDYNEQFF
cdr3_nt: TGTGCCAGTAGACCGCCAGGGTTGGACTACAATGAGCAGTTCTTC
v_call: TRBV19
clone_size: NA
d_call: NA
j_call: TRBJ2-1

cdr3_aa: CATRGLNRGGELFF
cdr3_nt: TGTGCCACCAGAGGACTCAACAGGGGCGGGGAGCTGTTTTTT
v_call: TRBV6-5
clone_size: NA
d_call: TRBD1
j_call: TRBJ2-2

cdr3_aa: CASSESRPHASGFYNEQFF
cdr3_nt: TGCGCCAGCAGTGAGTCAAGACCCCACGCTAGCGGATTCTACAATGAGCAGTTCTTC
v_call: TRBV10-1
clone_size: NA
d_call: TRBD2
j_call: TRBJ2-1

cdr3_aa: CASSYSSQGEQFF
cdr3_nt: TGTGCCAGCAGTTATTCGTCCCAGGGTGAGCAGTTCTTC
v_call: TRBV6-5
clone_size: NA
d_call: NA
j_call: TRBJ2-1

cdr3_aa: CASSQDWAGGTDTQYF
cdr3_nt: TGCGCCAGCAGCCAAGATTGGGCAGGGGGCACAGATACGCAGTATTTT
v_call: TRBV4-1
clone_size: NA
d_call: NA
j_call: TRBJ2-3

cdr3_aa: CASDRFSGANVLTF
cdr3_nt: TGTGCCAGTGATAGATTCTCTGGGGCCAACGTCCTGACTTTC
v_call: TRBV19
clone_size: NA
d_call: NA
j_call: TRBJ2-6

cdr3_aa: CASSPQGLTGANVLTF
cdr3_nt: TGTGCCAGCAGCCCCCAGGGACTGACGGGGGCCAACGTCCTGACTTTC
v_call: TRBV7-6
clone_size: NA
d_call: NA
j_call: TRBJ2-6

cdr3_aa: CASSPDSVGNSPLHF
cdr3_nt: TGTGCCAGCAGCCCCGATTCAGTCGGGAATTCACCCCTCCACTTT
v_call: TRBV5-4
clone_size: NA
d_call: NA
j_call: TRBJ1-6

cdr3_aa: CASMRGLAGAGEQYF
cdr3_nt: TGTGCCAGCATGAGGGGACTAGCGGGGGCCGGGGAGCAGTATTTT
v_call: TRBV3-1/TRBV3-2
clone_size: few
d_call: TRBD2
j_call: TRBJ2-3

cdr3_aa: CASTSGTLGWTGELFF
cdr3_nt: TGTGCCAGCACCTCCGGGACTCTTGGATGGACCGGGGAGCTGTTTTTT
v_call: TRBV19
clone_size: NA
d_call: NA
j_call: TRBJ2-2

cdr3_aa: CASSAGTSGGLYNEQFF
cdr3_nt: TGTGCCAGCAGCGCCGGGACTAGCGGGGGCCTCTACAATGAGCAGTTCTTC
v_call: TRBV9
clone_size: NA
d_call: TRBD2
j_call: TRBJ2-1

cdr3_aa: CAIGLGTVGNTIYF
cdr3_nt: TGTGCCATCGGACTCGGGACAGTTGGAAACACCATATATTTT
v_call: TRBV6-5
clone_size: NA
d_call: TRBD1
j_call: TRBJ1-3

cdr3_aa: CASSRSGGAYEQYF
cdr3_nt: TGTGCCAGCAGCCGTAGCGGGGGGGCCTACGAGCAGTACTTC
v_call: TRBV11-3
clone_size: once
d_call: TRBD2
j_call: TRBJ2-7

cdr3_aa: CASSSILLIDRARETQYF
cdr3_nt: TGTGCCAGCAGCTCCATACTACTTATTGACAGGGCCAGGGAGACCCAGTACTTC
v_call: TRBV13
clone_size: NA
d_call: TRBD1
j_call: TRBJ2-5

cdr3_aa: CATSDRGNEQFF
cdr3_nt: TGTGCCACCAGTGATCGGGGGAACGAGCAGTTCTTC
v_call: TRBV24-1
clone_size: NA
d_call: NA
j_call: TRBJ2-1

cdr3_aa: CASSLRGVGTKLVGNEQFF
cdr3_nt: TGCGCCAGCAGCTTGAGGGGAGTTGGGACAAAGCTAGTGGGCAATGAGCAGTTCTTC
v_call: TRBV5-1
clone_size: NA
d_call: NA
j_call: TRBJ2-1

cdr3_aa: CASSLMAGGNEQFF
cdr3_nt: TGTGCCAGCAGCTTGATGGCTGGAGGCAATGAGCAGTTCTTC
v_call: TRBV5-6
clone_size: NA
d_call: NA
j_call: TRBJ2-1

cdr3_aa: CASSLQTGWGQPQHF
cdr3_nt: TGTGCCAGCAGCCTCCAGACGGGATGGGGACAGCCCCAGCATTTT
v_call: TRBV7-6
clone_size: NA
d_call: NA
j_call: TRBJ1-5

cdr3_aa: CASSSQGNTIYF
cdr3_nt: TGTGCCAGCAGTTCTCAGGGGAACACCATATATTTT
v_call: TRBV6-5
clone_size: NA
d_call: NA
j_call: TRBJ1-3

cdr3_aa: CASSLQGSRNTGELFF
cdr3_nt: TGTGCCAGCAGCTTACAGGGATCCCGAAACACCGGGGAGCTGTTTTTT
v_call: TRBV7-2
clone_size: once
d_call: NA
j_call: TRBJ2-2

cdr3_aa: CASSQVAASSTDTQYF
cdr3_nt: TGTGCCAGCAGCCAAGTGGCGGCCTCTAGCACAGATACGCAGTATTTT
v_call: TRBV3-1/TRBV3-2
clone_size: NA
d_call: NA
j_call: TRBJ2-3

cdr3_aa: CASSMGSGGWSGELFF
cdr3_nt: TGTGCCAGCTCGATGGGGAGCGGGGGTTGGTCCGGGGAGCTGTTTTTT
v_call: TRBV9
clone_size: NA
d_call: TRBD2
j_call: TRBJ2-2

cdr3_aa: CASSSGGTYEQYF
cdr3_nt: TGTGCCAGTAGTAGCGGGGGGACCTACGAGCAGTACTTC
v_call: TRBV19
clone_size: few
d_call: TRBD2
j_call: TRBJ2-7

cdr3_aa: CATSDLQGTYGYTF
cdr3_nt: TGTGCCACCAGTGACTTACAGGGGACCTATGGCTACACCTTC
v_call: TRBV24-1
clone_size: NA
d_call: TRBD1
j_call: TRBJ1-2

cdr3_aa: CASSPTMTGIETEAFF
cdr3_nt: TGTGCCAGCAGCCCCACGATGACGGGGATCGAGACTGAAGCTTTCTTT
v_call: TRBV14
clone_size: NA
d_call: NA
j_call: TRBJ1-1

cdr3_aa: CASSSLYGQGLSTDTQYF
cdr3_nt: TGTGCCAGCAGCTCCCTATACGGACAGGGCTTATCCACAGATACGCAGTATTTT
v_call: TRBV5-6
clone_size: NA
d_call: TRBD1
j_call: TRBJ2-3

cdr3_aa: CASSMFLDSECFF
cdr3_nt: TGTGCCAGTAGTATGTTTCTGGACTCCGAGTGCTTCTTC
v_call: TRBV19
clone_size: NA
d_call: NA
j_call: TRBJ2-1

cdr3_aa: CASSRDRGYEQYF
cdr3_nt: TGTGCCAGTAGCCGGGACAGGGGATACGAGCAGTACTTC
v_call: TRBV19
clone_size: NA
d_call: TRBD1
j_call: TRBJ2-7

cdr3_aa: CASRLGYNSPLHF
cdr3_nt: TGTGCCAGCAGGCTCGGGTATAATTCACCCCTCCACTTT
v_call: TRBV6-5
clone_size: NA
d_call: NA
j_call: TRBJ1-6

cdr3_aa: CASRSGPGKLFF
cdr3_nt: TGTGCCAGCAGATCTGGTCCGGGAAAACTGTTTTTT
v_call: TRBV28
clone_size: NA
d_call: NA
j_call: TRBJ1-4

cdr3_aa: CASSGTGGPGANVLTF
cdr3_nt: TGTGCCAGCTCAGGGACAGGGGGCCCTGGGGCCAACGTCCTGACTTTC
v_call: TRBV2
clone_size: NA
d_call: TRBD1
j_call: TRBJ2-6

cdr3_aa: CAISEGGTSNQPQHF
cdr3_nt: TGTGCCATCAGTGAGGGGGGGACCAGCAATCAGCCCCAGCATTTT
v_call: TRBV10-3
clone_size: few
d_call: NA
j_call: TRBJ1-5

cdr3_aa: CASSGRGGRGPAITQYF
cdr3_nt: TGTGCCAGCAGCGGCCGTGGTGGGCGGGGGCCCGCAATTACGCAGTATTTT
v_call: TRBV5-4
clone_size: few
d_call: NA
j_call: TRBJ2-3

cdr3_aa: CATSDQGNGELFF
cdr3_nt: TGTGCCACCAGTGATCAGGGGAACGGGGAGCTGTTTTTT
v_call: TRBV24-1
clone_size: NA
d_call: NA
j_call: TRBJ2-2

cdr3_aa: CASKNGLTGTEAFF
cdr3_nt: TGTGCCAGTAAAAACGGGTTGACGGGCACTGAAGCTTTCTTT
v_call: TRBV19
clone_size: NA
d_call: NA
j_call: TRBJ1-1

cdr3_aa: CASTGWASAQHF
cdr3_nt: TGTGCCAGTACGGGGTGGGCTTCGGCCCAGCATTTT
v_call: TRBV19
clone_size: NA
d_call: NA
j_call: TRBJ1-5

cdr3_aa: CASSPRTSGGNTQYF
cdr3_nt: TGTGCCAGCAGCCCCCGTACTAGCGGGGGTAATACGCAGTATTTT
v_call: TRBV7-2
clone_size: NA
d_call: TRBD2
j_call: TRBJ2-3

cdr3_aa: CASSLEGLTGSTDTQYF
cdr3_nt: TGCGCCAGCAGCTTGGAGGGACTCACCGGGTCCACAGATACGCAGTATTTT
v_call: TRBV5-1
clone_size: NA
d_call: NA
j_call: TRBJ2-3

cdr3_aa: CASSLKARREETQYF
cdr3_nt: TGTGCCAGCAGCTTGAAAGCTAGAAGGGAGGAAACCCAGTACTTC
v_call: TRBV5-4
clone_size: NA
d_call: NA
j_call: TRBJ2-5

cdr3_aa: CASSFGTGAYEQYF
cdr3_nt: TGTGCCAGCAGCTTTGGGACAGGTGCCTACGAGCAGTACTTC
v_call: TRBV7-2
clone_size: NA
d_call: TRBD1
j_call: TRBJ2-7

cdr3_aa: CASSSFVSSGNTIYF
cdr3_nt: TGTGCCAGCAGCTCCTTTGTTAGCTCTGGAAACACCATATATTTT
v_call: TRBV9
clone_size: NA
d_call: NA
j_call: TRBJ1-3